This T cell receptor beta chain originates from a study of vaccination and CD4 T cells after COVID-19. The overall study: The authors used overlapping spike peptides from SARS-CoV-2, HCoV-NL63, HCoV-OC43 and HCoV-229E to stimulate cells. General study findings and limits: The study examined relatively few convalescent patients and included no early post-infection timepoints. Spike mono-reactivity marked 304 of 307 vaccine-specific clones in convalescent patients.

Specified treatment: approximately 11-day PBMC culture with coronavirus spike peptide pools or control peptides (ViraFEST assay). Before TCRs were sequenced, ViraFEST expanded antigen-specific T cells with peptide pools. Sequence data for DNA of cultured CD4+ T cells were generated by the Oncomine TCR Beta short-read assay. TCRdb re-derived calls from the PCR reads in MiXCR, one entry per CDR3 protein. The profile shows some 13,000 distinct CDR3 sequences, approximately 35% of them singletons. Comment on this clonotype: The antigen is not known.

The V end was cut by 8 bases, the J end by 0 bases, with 14 bases between. In germline, CDR1 is DFQATT, CDR2 SNEGSKA (reference sequence). The CDR3 is 13 amino acids. What was sequenced was CD4+ T cells from blood, cultured in vitro. The chain joins TRBV20-1 to TRBJ2-7; a possible D gene is TRBD1 (6 bases). The TCR comes from a human donor who had recovered from COVID-19. The CDR3 here is CSPPPGDSYEQYF. The CDR3 region has the DNA TGCAGTCCTCCCCCAGGGGACTCCTACGAGCAGTACTTC.